This is a list of T cell receptor beta chains from one sample in a study of early T cells in non-severe SARS-CoV-2 infection. TCRdb re-derived calls from the 5' RACE reads in MiXCR, one entry per CDR3 protein. The data contain roughly 93,000 distinct CDR3 sequences, 14% to 15% of them seen just once; the ten biggest clones take up around 0.58%. The specimen sequenced was whole blood. The receptors stem from an adult who was a healthcare worker with PCR-confirmed SARS-CoV-2 infection or an uninfected control (not recorded which). The CDR3 runs from the conserved cysteine through the conserved F or W. D genes are given only for firm matches. Only some rows state a clone size, as once, few, many or a class for expanded clones.

TRBJ2-5	few	TRBV7-3	-	CASSFGGSRTETQYF	TGTGCCAGCAGCTTTGGGGGGTCTAGGACAGAGACCCAGTACTTC
TRBJ1-2	-	TRBV6-5	-	CASSYTRMAGTFVGYTF	TGTGCCAGCAGTTACACACGAATGGCAGGGACTTTCGTTGGCTACACCTTC
TRBJ1-2	few	TRBV7-9	-	CASSPAGALRYGYTF	TGTGCCAGCAGCCCCGCAGGGGCCCTCCGCTATGGCTACACCTTC
TRBJ2-2	-	TRBV4-1	-	CASSQVGGTGELFF	TGCGCCAGCAGCCAAGTGGGGGGAACCGGGGAGCTGTTTTTT
TRBJ2-1	few	TRBV2	-	CASSEGTGRDEQFF	TGTGCCAGCAGTGAAGGTACAGGGAGAGATGAGCAGTTCTTC
TRBJ1-1	few	TRBV6-1	TRBD1	CASRIRQGMRMGMNTEAFF	TGTGCCAGCAGGATAAGACAGGGTATGCGGATGGGCATGAACACTGAAGCTTTCTTT
TRBJ1-1	few	TRBV10-3	-	CATRGDMNTEAFF	TGTGCCACAAGGGGGGATATGAACACTGAAGCTTTCTTT
TRBJ1-5	few	TRBV6-5	-	CASSPLGSNQPQHF	TGTGCCAGCAGCCCCCTCGGTAGCAATCAGCCCCAGCATTTT
TRBJ2-1	-	TRBV5-6	TRBD1	CASRRGQGTLF	TGTGCCAGCAGACGCGGACAGGGTACTCTCTTC
TRBJ1-4	-	TRBV19	TRBD1	CASSILPGQGAANEKLFF	TGTGCCAGTAGTATACTACCGGGACAGGGGGCGGCTAATGAAAAACTGTTTTTT
TRBJ2-3	few	TRBV5-1	TRBD2	CASSEVLAGVSDTQYF	TGCGCCAGCAGCGAAGTACTAGCGGGGGTTTCAGATACGCAGTATTTT
TRBJ1-3	few	TRBV6-1	-	CASSRDISGNTIYF	TGTGCCAGCAGTCGGGACATTTCTGGAAACACCATATATTTT
TRBJ2-1	-	TRBV12-5	-	CASGPGSSSYNEQFF	TGTGCTAGTGGTCCCGGGTCGAGCTCCTACAATGAGCAGTTCTTC
TRBJ1-4	-	TRBV7-2	-	CASSLVFGKKLFF	TGTGCCAGCAGCTTAGTTTTTGGGAAAAAACTGTTTTTT
TRBJ2-2	-	TRBV29-1	-	CSGSPGLNTGELFF	TGCAGCGGTTCCCCGGGCTTGAACACCGGGGAGCTGTTTTTT
TRBJ2-5	-	TRBV5-1	-	CASSFGESQETQYF	TGCGCCAGCAGCTTCGGCGAGAGTCAAGAGACCCAGTACTTC